The T cell receptor (beta chain) under discussion was sequenced for a study of graft-versus-host responses after intestinal transplantation. General study points: Graft-versus-host to host-versus-graft clonal ratios in allografts were high in patients with graft-donor T cell macrochimerism. Recipient marrow held GvH clones, some first seen in ileum or blood. Early declines in HvG clones that occurred post-transplant were associated with peak circulating GvH clone levels.

On this clone: Its specificity is unknown.

Some clones are missing from TCRdb's copy, which holds only in-frame ones; the method was immunoSEQ multiplex PCR. The data show more than 90,000 clones, about 92% seen once. Germline-derived CDR1 and CDR2 are SGHRS and YFSETQ. The CDR3 has 12 amino acids. The V end was cut by 1 base, the J end by 5 bases, with 7 bases between. The receptor was derived from a human donor who was the organ donor for an intestinal transplant. The starting material was unstimulated CD8+ T cells sorted from spleen or lymph node cells, obtained before transplant. The V gene is TRBV5-1, the J gene TRBJ2-7; D is unclear. CDR3 DNA: TGCGCCAGCAGCTTGAACAGAAACGAGCAGTACTTC. Protein: CASSLNRNEQYF.